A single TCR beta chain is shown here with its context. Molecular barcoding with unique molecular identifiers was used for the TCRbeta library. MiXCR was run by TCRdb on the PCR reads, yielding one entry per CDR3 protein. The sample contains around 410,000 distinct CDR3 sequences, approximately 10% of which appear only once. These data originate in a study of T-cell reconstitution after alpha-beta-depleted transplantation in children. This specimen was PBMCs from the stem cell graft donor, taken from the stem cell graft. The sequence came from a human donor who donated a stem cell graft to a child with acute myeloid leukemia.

CDR3 nucleotide sequence: TGTGCCTGGAAACCCACAGGCTCGGAGACCCAGTACTTC. This encodes CAWKPTGSETQYF. V usage is TRBV30 and J usage is TRBJ2-5, with a tentative D call TRBD1 (5 bases). The CDR3 spans 13 residues. Trimming cost V 4 bases and J 5 bases, with 14 bases left between them. Germline V gene lookup returns CDR1 GTSNPN and CDR2 SVGIG (reference sequence).